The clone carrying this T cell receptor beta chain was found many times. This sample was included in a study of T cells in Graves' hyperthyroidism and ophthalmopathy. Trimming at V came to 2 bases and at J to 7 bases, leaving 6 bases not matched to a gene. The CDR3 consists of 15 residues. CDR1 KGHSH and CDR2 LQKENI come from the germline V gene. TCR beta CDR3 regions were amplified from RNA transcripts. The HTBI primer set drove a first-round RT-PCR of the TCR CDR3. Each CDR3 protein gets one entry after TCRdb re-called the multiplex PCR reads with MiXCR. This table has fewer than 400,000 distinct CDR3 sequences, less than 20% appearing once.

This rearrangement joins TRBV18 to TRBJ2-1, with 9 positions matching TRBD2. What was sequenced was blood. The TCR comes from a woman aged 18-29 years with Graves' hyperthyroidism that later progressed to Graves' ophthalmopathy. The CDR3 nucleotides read TGTGCCAGCTCACCATTCGCGGGAGGGTCGAATGAGCAGTTCTTC. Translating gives CASSPFAGGSNEQFF.